This TCR beta chain was documented in a study of monozygotic twins with inflammatory bowel disease. Per donor there was one draw, yielding a blood sample of roughly 2.5 ml. UMIs bearing a 6-nucleotide sample barcode were added through template switching. TCRdb re-called the 5' RACE reads; every CDR3 protein appears as one record, without DNA. Across about 380,000 distinct CDR3 sequences, the top ten clones capture 2.5% to 3% of the sample. The germline V gene has CDR1 MNHEY and CDR2 SVGEGT. The CDR3 contains 15 residues. The receptor comes from a human donor with ulcerative colitis or Crohn's disease, or a healthy co-twin of an affected twin (not recorded which). The chain recombines TRBV6-2 or TRBV6-3 with TRBJ1-2. Sample: blood. CDR3 loop: CASSYWAANHYGYTF.